The clone carrying this TCR beta chain was recorded many times. The data are from a study of regulatory T cells in long-lasting Graves disease. V gave up 3 bases and J gave up 2 bases, with 11 bases separating them. From germline, CDR1 is MDHEN and CDR2 SYDVKM. The length of the CDR3 is 16 residues. Documented time point: persistent/refractory GD, antithyroid drugs over 5 years with positive TRAb. PBMCs were the source of the RNA used for TCR sequencing. Libraries of TCR beta came from iRepertoire HTBI primers plus Arm-PCR of CDR3 regions. TCRdb reanalysed the multiplex PCR reads using MiXCR and keeps one entry per CDR3 protein. The sample consists of approximately 290,000 distinct CDR3 sequences, 22% of them appearing once.

The sample consisted of peripheral blood mononuclear cells (PBMCs), taken when the disease was refractory, from a patient treated with antithyroid drugs. This chain joins TRBV28 and TRBJ2-6; D may match TRBD1 or TRBD2 (6 bases each). The receptor comes from a female donor with Graves disease. CDR3 region: CASSFGGLTGANVLTF. The CDR3 DNA is TGTGCCAGCAGTTTTGGGGGGCTCACTGGGGCCAACGTCCTGACTTTC.